The T cell receptor beta chain described here comes from a study of blood T cell repertoires in COVID-19. At the level of the study: Samples of COVID-19 (acute and convalescent) were obtained from the United States, Italy and Spain. In each case, the material was cDNA or gDNA derived from T cells, B-cell-depleted T cells, or PBMCs.

The CDR3 covers 14 residues. Unmatched junction bases numbered 6, after V lost 6 bases and J lost 4 bases. The V gene's germline CDR1 is MNHEY and CDR2 SVGAGI. Followed longitudinally, the Seattle patients had been enrolled during active infection. Authors' data handling: Nucleated cell counts were estimated from reference gene primer amplification. The method was immunoSEQ multiplex PCR; TCRdb's version includes in-frame clones alone and lacks a portion of them. The V and J calls and clone size are taken from that table; D and trimming were inferred from the DNA. The sample has around 260,000 clones; around nine tenths are singletons.

Sequenced: peripheral blood. The V call is TRBV6-5, the J call TRBJ1-1; 9 positions agree with TRBD1. The TCR was taken from a woman in her sixties or seventies with COVID-19, enrolled during active disease. The CDR3 loop reads CASRRGQGGTEAFF. CDR3 DNA sequence: TGTGCCAGCAGGAGGGGACAGGGTGGCACTGAAGCTTTCTTT.